The 18 T cell receptor beta chains reported below all come from one sample, sequenced in a study of human T cells and chemical hapten exposure. TCRdb reprocessed the RACE reads with MiXCR, giving one entry per CDR3 protein. The data contain 80,000 to 95,000 distinct CDR3 sequences, approximately 11% of them seen just once; the ten biggest clones take up 2.2%. The time point denotes: patch test 2, 6 weeks after DPC sensitization. As for treatment: therapeutic diphenylcyclopropenone sensitization with weekly scalp DPC. Specimen: whole blood, collected in connection with sensitization to the hapten diphenylcyclopropenone (DPC). The receptors were gathered from a man aged 40-55 years with alopecia areata. Some clones in this sample may be carry-over from other donors' samples.

The chain has TRBV5-1 and TRBJ2-1, with TRBD2 identical over 8 bases. Germline V lookup: CDR1 SGHRS, CDR2 YFSETQ. CDR3 length: 14 residues. V trimming: 5 bases; J trimming: 5 bases; junction bases outside the gene matches: 6. CDR3 nucleotides: TGCGCCAGCAGACTCCCGGGACTAGACAATGAGCAGTTCTTC. It codes for CASRLPGLDNEQFF. Full variable domain (outside the CDR3, taken from reference TRBV5-1 and TRBJ2-1): KAGVTQTPRYLIKTRGQQVTLSCSPISGHRSVSWYQQTPGQGLQFLFEYFSETQRNKGNFPGRFSGRQFSNSRSEMNVSTLELGDSALYLCASRLPGLDNEQFFGPGTRLTVL.

The rearrangement links TRBV12-3 or TRBV12-4 to TRBJ2-3; no reliable D call. Trimming took off 7 bases at V and 3 bases at J, with 20 bases between the two ends. The CDR3 has 16 amino acids. CDR3 DNA sequence: TGTGCCAGCATTCTTCTCGACCATCCGCTAACAGATACGCAGTATTTT. Protein sequence: CASILLDHPLTDTQYF.

This clonotype was seen many times. The chain uses TRBV6-2 or TRBV6-3 and TRBJ1-5, with D uncertain. The CDR3 covers 12 residues. Trimming pared 6 bases from V and 7 bases from J, leaving 10 bases between. Germline-derived CDR1 and CDR2 are MNHEY and SVGEGT. In DNA form, the CDR3 reads TGTGCCAGCAGCCTATACGGGCAGCCCCAGCATTTT. It codes for CASSLYGQPQHF.

A few counts support this clonotype. This sequence joins TRBV7-8 and TRBJ1-3, with D possibly matching TRBD1 (6 bases). This CDR3 is 13 amino acids long. V gave up 6 bases and J gave up 0 bases, with 6 bases separating them. CDR1 SGHVS and CDR2 FQNEAQ come from the germline V gene. The DNA for the CDR3 is TGTGCCAGCAGGGACAGCTCTGGAAACACCATATATTTT. As protein: CASRDSSGNTIYF.

This clonotype was seen only a few times. The chain joins TRBV9 to TRBJ2-1; 12 nucleotides align to TRBD2. Germline CDR1 reads SGDLS; CDR2 reads YYNGEE. J gave up 8 bases and V 0 bases, and 9 bases lay outside the gene matches. This CDR3 contains 17 residues. The CDR3 region is CASSVDLAGGPVDEQFF. DNA of the CDR3: TGTGCCAGCAGCGTAGATCTAGCGGGAGGGCCGGTGGATGAGCAGTTCTTC. The whole variable domain, remainder taken from reference TRBV9 and TRBJ2-1, is DSGVTQTPKHLITATGQRVTLRCSPRSGDLSVYWYQQSLDQGLQFLIQYYNGEERAKGNILERFSAQQFPDLHSELNLSSLELGDSALYFCASSVDLAGGPVDEQFFGPGTRLTVL.

This clonotype was seen many times. This chain joins TRBV19 and TRBJ2-2; perhaps TRBD2 as D (6 bases). CDR3 length: 15 residues. Germline CDR1 is LNHDA and CDR2 is SQIVND (reference sequence). Trimming stripped 9 bases from V and 4 bases from J, with 18 bases between. The CDR3 DNA is TGTGCCAGACCAACTCTAGCGTACGGCACCGGGGAGCTGTTTTTT. Protein sequence: CARPTLAYGTGELFF. The full variable domain, completed using reference TRBV19 and TRBJ2-2, is DGGITQSPKYLFRKEGQNVTLSCEQNLNHDAMYWYRQDPGQGLRLIYYSQIVNDFQKGDIAEGYSVSREKKESFPLTVTSAQKNPTAFYLCARPTLAYGTGELFFGEGSRLTVL.

This clonotype was observed a handful of times. CDR3 amino acids: CASSYAQKVNLSGANVLTF. The CDR3 DNA reads TGTGCCAGCAGTTACGCACAAAAGGTCAATCTCTCTGGGGCCAACGTCCTGACTTTC. V and J are TRBV6-2 or TRBV6-3 and TRBJ2-6; D uncertain. Trimming removed 2 bases at V and 0 bases at J, with 17 bases between. Germline CDR1 and CDR2: MNHEY and SVGEGT. The CDR3 totals 19 residues.

The chain carries TRBV7-3 and TRBJ1-1; D is possibly TRBD1 (5 bases). The CDR3 runs to 16 residues. V was shortened by 0 bases and J by 3 bases, with 14 bases between the two germline ends. The germline V gene has CDR1 SGHTA and CDR2 FQGTGA. The CDR3 nucleotides are TGTGCCAGCAGCTTAACGCCTACCAGGGTAGACACTGAAGCTTTCTTT. It codes for CASSLTPTRVDTEAFF.

J is TRBJ1-2 and V is TRBV28; D not resolved. Germline V gives CDR1 MDHEN, CDR2 SYDVKM. This CDR3 spans 11 amino acids. V was clipped by 4 bases and J by 0 bases, with 0 bases between them. The DNA for the CDR3 is TGTGCCAGCAGTTCTAACTATGGCTACACCTTC. Its protein is CASSSNYGYTF.

J is TRBJ2-2 and V is TRBV6-5; D is uncertain. V was clipped by 4 bases and J by 1 base, with 7 bases between them. This CDR3 has 14 residues. CDR1 is MNHEY, CDR2 SVGAGI, per germline. The CDR3 coding sequence is TGTGCCAGCAGTTCAGGATGGAACACCGGGGAGCTGTTTTTT. It codes for CASSSGWNTGELFF.

The chain combines TRBV7-2 with TRBJ1-6; TRBD1 is a possible D gene (5 bases). This CDR3 contains 14 residues. The V and J ends lost 5 bases and 8 bases respectively, with 13 bases between them. CDR1 SGHTA and CDR2 FQGNSA come from the germline V gene. The CDR3 sequence is CASSPRVVDSPLHF. The CDR3 DNA reads TGTGCCAGCAGCCCCAGGGTAGTCGATTCACCCCTCCACTTT.

CDR3 amino acids: CASSPGRNSGNTIYF. The CDR3 bases are TGTGCCAGCAGCCCGGGACGGAACTCTGGAAACACCATATATTTT. The V call is TRBV9, the J call TRBJ1-3, with a possible D match to TRBD1 (5 bases). CDR1 SGDLS and CDR2 YYNGEE come from the germline V gene. Between the trimmed V and J ends, which lost 4 bases and 0 bases, there was a span of 11 bases. The CDR3 is made up of 15 amino acids.

This clonotype has ten or more counts. The chain has TRBV20-1 and TRBJ1-3; D unresolved. Germline V CDR1 and CDR2: DFQATT, SNEGSKA (reference sequence). V lost 0 bases and J 2 bases, leaving 14 bases between the germline ends. The CDR3 extends over 16 amino acids. The CDR3 DNA is TGCAGTGCTAGAGATCTAAGATATTCAACTGGAAACACCATATATTTT. Translation: CSARDLRYSTGNTIYF.

This clonotype was counted at least ten times. This rearrangement joins TRBV2 to TRBJ1-2; 7 bases align to TRBD1. The CDR3 length is 13 residues. Germline V gives CDR1 SNHLY, CDR2 FYNNEI. After removal of 4 bases from V and 2 bases from J, the junction contained 1 base not matched to a gene. Here the CDR3 DNA reads TGTGCCAGCAGTGGGGGACAGAACTATGGCTACACCTTC. Translation: CASSGGQNYGYTF.

V usage is TRBV27 and J usage is TRBJ2-1; 9 bases are a match to TRBD2. CDR1 and CDR2 (germline): MNHEY, SMNVEV (reference sequence). The J segment lost 6 bases and the V segment lost 4 bases, leaving 7 bases of the junction unmatched. This CDR3 is 15 amino acids long. The CDR3 DNA reads TGTGCCAGCAGTTCGAGGGCTAGCGGGATCAATGAGCAGTTCTTC. It is translated as CASSSRASGINEQFF.

The rearrangement joins TRBV20-1 to TRBJ2-3, with 10 positions matching TRBD2. With V trimmed by 3 bases and J by 4 bases, 10 bases remained unmatched. The germline CDR1 and CDR2 sequences are DFQATT and SNEGSKA (reference sequence). There are 16 residues in the CDR3. CDR3 nucleotide sequence: TGCAGTGCTAGCCCCATACTAGCGGGAACGGCAGATACGCAGTATTTT. It specifies CSASPILAGTADTQYF.

V usage is TRBV27 and J usage is TRBJ2-1; 8 bases map to TRBD2. The V and J ends lost 6 bases and 1 base, in that order; junction bases with no gene match: 2. CDR1 is MNHEY, CDR2 SMNVEV, per germline (reference sequence). This CDR3 region has 14 residues. CDR3 in DNA: TGTGCCAGCAGCCTAGCGGGTTCCTACAATGAGCAGTTCTTC. Translation: CASSLAGSYNEQFF.

This clonotype was recorded at least ten times. CDR3 protein: CASSAQETQYF. DNA for the CDR3: TGTGCCAGCAGCGCACAAGAGACCCAGTACTTC. The chain links TRBV2 to TRBJ2-5; no clear D. Looked up from germline, CDR1 is SNHLY and CDR2 is FYNNEI. V shed 6 bases and J shed 2 bases, with 4 bases lying between them. CDR3 length equals 11 residues. Full variable domain (rest looked up from reference TRBV2 and TRBJ2-5): EPEVTQTPSHQVTQMGQEVILRCVPISNHLYFYWYRQILGQKVEFLVSFYNNEISEKSEIFDDQFSVERPDGSNFTLKIRSTKLEDSAMYFCASSAQETQYFGPGTRLLVL.